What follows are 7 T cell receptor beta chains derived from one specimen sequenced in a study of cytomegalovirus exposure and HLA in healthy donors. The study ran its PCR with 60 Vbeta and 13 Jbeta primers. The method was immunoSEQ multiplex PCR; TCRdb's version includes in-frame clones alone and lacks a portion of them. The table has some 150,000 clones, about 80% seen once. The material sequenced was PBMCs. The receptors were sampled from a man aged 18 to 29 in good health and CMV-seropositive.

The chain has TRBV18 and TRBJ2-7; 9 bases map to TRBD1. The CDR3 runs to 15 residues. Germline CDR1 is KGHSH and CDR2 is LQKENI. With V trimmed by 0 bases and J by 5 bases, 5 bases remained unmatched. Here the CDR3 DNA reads TGTGCCAGCTCACCACCTGGGGGACAGGGTGACGAGCAGTACTTC. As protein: CASSPPGGQGDEQYF.

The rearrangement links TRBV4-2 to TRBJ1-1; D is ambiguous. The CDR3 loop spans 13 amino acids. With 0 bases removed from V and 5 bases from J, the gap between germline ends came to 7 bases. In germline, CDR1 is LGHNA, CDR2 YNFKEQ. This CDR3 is CASSQETRTEAFF. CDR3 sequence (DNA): TGTGCCAGCAGCCAAGAAACTAGAACTGAAGCTTTCTTT.

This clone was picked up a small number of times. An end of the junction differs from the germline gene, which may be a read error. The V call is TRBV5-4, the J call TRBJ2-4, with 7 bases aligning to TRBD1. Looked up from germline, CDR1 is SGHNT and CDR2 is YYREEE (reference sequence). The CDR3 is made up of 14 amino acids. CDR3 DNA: TGTGCCAGCACCGACGGGACAGCCACAAACATTCAGTACTTC. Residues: CASTDGTATNIQYF.

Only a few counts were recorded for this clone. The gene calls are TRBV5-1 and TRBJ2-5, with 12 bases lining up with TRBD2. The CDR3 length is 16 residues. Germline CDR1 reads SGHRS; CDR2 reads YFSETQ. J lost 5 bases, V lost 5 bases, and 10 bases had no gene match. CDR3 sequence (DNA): TGCGCCAGCAGATCTAGCGGGAGGGGCACCCGGGAGACCCAGTACTTC. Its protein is CASRSSGRGTRETQYF.

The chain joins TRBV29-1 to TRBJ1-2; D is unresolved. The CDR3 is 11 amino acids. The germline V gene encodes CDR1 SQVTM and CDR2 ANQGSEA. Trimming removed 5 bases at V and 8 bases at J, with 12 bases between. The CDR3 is CSVTPPRGYTF. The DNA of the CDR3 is TGCAGCGTTACCCCACCGCGCGGCTACACCTTC.

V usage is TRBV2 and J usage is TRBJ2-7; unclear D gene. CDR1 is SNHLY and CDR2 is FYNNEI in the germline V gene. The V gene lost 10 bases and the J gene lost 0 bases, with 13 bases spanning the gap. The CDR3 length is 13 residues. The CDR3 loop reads CATSSYRSYEQYF. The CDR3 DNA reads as TGTGCCACCTCCTCGTATCGCTCCTACGAGCAGTACTTC.

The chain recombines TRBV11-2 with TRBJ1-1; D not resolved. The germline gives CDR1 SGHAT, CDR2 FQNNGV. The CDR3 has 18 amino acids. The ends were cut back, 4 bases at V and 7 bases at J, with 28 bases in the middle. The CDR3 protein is CASSSLGSSRHSLNEAFF. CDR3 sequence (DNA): TGTGCCAGCAGCTCCCTGGGTAGTTCGAGACACTCCCTAAATGAAGCTTTCTTT.